What follows describes a single T cell receptor beta chain. Its target is unknown. The patients serving as multiple sclerosis controls were treatment-naive. They had stable or active relapsing-remitting disease and fulfilled revised McDonald criteria. Deletions cut 5 bases from V and 1 base from J, with 9 bases between. The CDR3 has 13 residues. An amount of RNA that ranged from roughly 0.45 to 1 ug was reverse transcribed with random hexamers. Multiplex immunoSEQ PCR targeted 54 Vbeta and 13 Jbeta TCR beta segments. TCRdb recomputed calls from the immunoSEQ multiplex PCR reads with MiXCR, one row per CDR3 protein. The sample has just over 300,000 distinct CDR3 sequences; 92% are singletons. The data stem from a study of CD8 T cells in Susac syndrome. Broader study findings: That the number of individuals in its TCR sequencing and HLA analysis was relatively small was acknowledged by the study.

V gene TRBV12-3 or TRBV12-4 combines with J gene TRBJ2-7, with D possibly matching TRBD2 (5 bases). The sample consisted of CD4+ T cells from PBMCs. The receptor was derived from a human donor with multiple sclerosis. CDR3 amino acids: CASSILVSYEQYF. DNA of the CDR3: TGTGCCAGCAGTATACTAGTTTCCTACGAGCAGTACTTC.